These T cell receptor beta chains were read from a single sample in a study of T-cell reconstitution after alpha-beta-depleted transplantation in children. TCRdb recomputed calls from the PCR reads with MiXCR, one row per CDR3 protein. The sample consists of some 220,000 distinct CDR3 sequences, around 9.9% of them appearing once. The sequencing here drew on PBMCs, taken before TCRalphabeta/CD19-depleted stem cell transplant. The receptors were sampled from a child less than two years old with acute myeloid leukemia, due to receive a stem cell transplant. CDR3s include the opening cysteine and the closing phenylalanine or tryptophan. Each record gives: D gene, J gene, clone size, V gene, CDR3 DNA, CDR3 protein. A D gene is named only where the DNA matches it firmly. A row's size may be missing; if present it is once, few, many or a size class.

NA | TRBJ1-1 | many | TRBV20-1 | TGCAGTGCTAGACGGGGAATGAACACTGAAGCTTTCTTT | CSARRGMNTEAFF
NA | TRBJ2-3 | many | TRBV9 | TGTGCCAGCAGCGTGTGGGGAACAGGGACAACAGATACGCAGTATTTT | CASSVWGTGTTDTQYF
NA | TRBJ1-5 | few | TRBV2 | TGTGCCAGCAGTCCGGAGGGGGGCGCGAATCAGCCCCAGCATTTT | CASSPEGGANQPQHF
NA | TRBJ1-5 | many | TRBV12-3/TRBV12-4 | TGTGCCAGCAGTTTCTTAGGCGTCCCTCAGCCCCAGCATTTT | CASSFLGVPQPQHF
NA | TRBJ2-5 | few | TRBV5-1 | TGCGCCAGCAGCTTGGGCGAGGGAGTTAGCGAGACCCAGTACTTC | CASSLGEGVSETQYF
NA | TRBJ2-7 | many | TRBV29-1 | TGCAGCGTTGAAGGGGACAATCCCTACGAGCAGTACTTC | CSVEGDNPYEQYF
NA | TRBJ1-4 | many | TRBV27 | TGTGCCAGCAGTTTGGTGGGACGAGCAAATGAAAAACTGTTTTTT | CASSLVGRANEKLFF
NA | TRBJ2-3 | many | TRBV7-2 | TGTGCCAGCAGCTTAAACAATGGGGATACGCAGTATTTT | CASSLNNGDTQYF
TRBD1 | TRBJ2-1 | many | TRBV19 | TGTGCCAGTAGTTCCTACCTCAGGGGGAGTGAGCAGTTCTTC | CASSSYLRGSEQFF
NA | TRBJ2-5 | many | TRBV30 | TGTGCCTGGAGTGTACGACTTCGAGAGACCCAGTACTTC | CAWSVRLRETQYF
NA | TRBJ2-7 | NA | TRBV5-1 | TGCGCCAGCAGCGGCGGACAGAATGCCCCCGAGCAGTACTTC | CASSGGQNAPEQYF
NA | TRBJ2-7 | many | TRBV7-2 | TGTGCCAGCAGCTTAGTGACAGGCCCCAGCTCCTACGAGCAGTACTTC | CASSLVTGPSSYEQYF
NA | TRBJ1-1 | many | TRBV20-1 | TGCAGTGCGAAGGGGTGGATGAACACTGAAGCTTTCTTT | CSAKGWMNTEAFF
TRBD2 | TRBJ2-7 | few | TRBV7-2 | TGTGCCAGCAGCTCGGCGGGCGGGAGAGGTTACGAGCAGTACTTC | CASSSAGGRGYEQYF
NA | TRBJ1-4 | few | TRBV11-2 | TGTGCCAGCAGCTTGGGGACTTGGGAAAAACTGTTTTTT | CASSLGTWEKLFF
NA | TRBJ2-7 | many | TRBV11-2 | TGTGCCAGCGGTTCACAGGCCTCTACCTACGAGCAGTACTTC | CASGSQASTYEQYF
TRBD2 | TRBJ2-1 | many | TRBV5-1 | TGCGCCAGCAGCTTGGCTGCTAGCGGGAGGACCGAGCAGTTCTTC | CASSLAASGRTEQFF
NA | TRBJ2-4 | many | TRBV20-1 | TGCAGTGCTAGAGATTCGTTGGGGCGCGAAAACATTCAGTACTTC | CSARDSLGRENIQYF
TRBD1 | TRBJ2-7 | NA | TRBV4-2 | TGTGCCAGCAGCCAAGAAGTGACAGGGGGCGGGCAGTCCTTC | CASSQEVTGGGQSF
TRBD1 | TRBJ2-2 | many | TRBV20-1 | TGCAGTGCCCAGGGGACAGGGTCCACCGGGGAGCTGTTTTTT | CSAQGTGSTGELFF
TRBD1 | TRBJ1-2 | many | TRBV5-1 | TGCGCCAGCAGCTTGGACAGGGGAGGCTACACCTTC | CASSLDRGGYTF
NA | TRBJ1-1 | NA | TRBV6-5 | TGTGCCAGCAGTTACTCGGGGTCGTACACTGAAGCTTTCTTT | CASSYSGSYTEAFF
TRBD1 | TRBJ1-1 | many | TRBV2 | TGTGCCAGCAGTGCCTCAGGGGGGTGGACTGAAGCTTTCTTT | CASSASGGWTEAFF
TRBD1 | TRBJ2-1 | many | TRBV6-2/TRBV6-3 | TGTGCCAGCAGTTACGGACAGGGGTATGAGCAGTTCTTC | CASSYGQGYEQFF
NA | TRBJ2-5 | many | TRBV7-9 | TGTGCCACCTTGGGGGGGCCAGGGAAAGAGACCCAGTACTTC | CATLGGPGKETQYF
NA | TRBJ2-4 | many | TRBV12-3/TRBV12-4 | TGTGCCAGCAGTCCGCGGAGGGTTTTAGCCAAAAACATTCAGTACTTC | CASSPRRVLAKNIQYF
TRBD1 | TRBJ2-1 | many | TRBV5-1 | TGCGCCAGCAGCTCTGGGGCTTCCGGGACAGGGCAGTTCTTC | CASSSGASGTGQFF
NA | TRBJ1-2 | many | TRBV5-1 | TGCGCCAGCAGCTTACAGACAGCGAACTATGGCTACACCTTC | CASSLQTANYGYTF
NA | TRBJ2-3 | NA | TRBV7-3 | TGTGCCAGCAGCTTAACAGGGACCTACACAGATACGCAGTATTTT | CASSLTGTYTDTQYF
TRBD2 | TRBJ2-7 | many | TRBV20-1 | TGCAGTGCTAGAGACGAGCGGGGGGGGATTTCCTACGAGCAGTACTTC | CSARDERGGISYEQYF
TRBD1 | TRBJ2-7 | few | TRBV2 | TGTGCCAGCAGTAGGGAGACAGGGGTGTACGAGCAGTACTTC | CASSRETGVYEQYF
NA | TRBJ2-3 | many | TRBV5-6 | TGTGCCAGCAGCTTGGGTATAGTGCTCCCGGGTACGCAGTATTTT | CASSLGIVLPGTQYF
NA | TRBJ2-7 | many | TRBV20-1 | TGCAGTGCTAGAGATGCGCGGGGGCAGACCTACGAGCAGTACTTC | CSARDARGQTYEQYF
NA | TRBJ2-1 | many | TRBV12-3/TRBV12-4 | TGTGCCAGCAGTTCCAAACCCGTGGGCTACGAGCAGTTCTTC | CASSSKPVGYEQFF
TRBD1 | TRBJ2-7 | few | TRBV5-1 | TGCGCCAGCAGCTCGGTGGGACAGGGGATCTACGAGCAGTACTTC | CASSSVGQGIYEQYF
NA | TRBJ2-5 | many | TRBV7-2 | TGTGCCAGCAGCTTAGAATTGGGGACCCAGTACTTC | CASSLELGTQYF
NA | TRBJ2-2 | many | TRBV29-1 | TGCAGCGTTGAAGACACCGGGGAGCTGTTTTTT | CSVEDTGELFF
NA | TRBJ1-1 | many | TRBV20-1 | TGCAGTGCTAGATCAGGGAACACTGAAGCTTTCTTT | CSARSGNTEAFF
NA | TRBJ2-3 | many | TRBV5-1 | TGCGCCAGCAGCTTGGAAACAGATACGCAGTATTTT | CASSLETDTQYF
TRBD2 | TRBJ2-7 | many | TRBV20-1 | TGCAGTGCTAGAGGGGGGACTAGCGGGGTCTACGAGCAGTACTTC | CSARGGTSGVYEQYF
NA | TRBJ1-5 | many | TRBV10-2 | TGCGCCAGCAGTGAGCGAGGAGGGGCAAGCAATCAGCCCCAGCATTTT | CASSERGGASNQPQHF
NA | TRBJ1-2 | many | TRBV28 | TGTGCCAGCAGTCTTGTATACAGGGACTATGGCTACACCTTC | CASSLVYRDYGYTF
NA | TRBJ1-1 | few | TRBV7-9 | TGTGCCAGCAGGAAGGGGATTGGGGAAGCTTTCTTT | CASRKGIGEAFF
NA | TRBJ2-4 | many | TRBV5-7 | TGTGCCAGCAGCTTGGCCAGGGCCAAAAACATTCAGTACTTC | CASSLARAKNIQYF
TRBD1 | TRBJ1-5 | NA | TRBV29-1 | TGCAGCGTGGGGACAGGGGGTCAGCCCCAGCATTTT | CSVGTGGQPQHF
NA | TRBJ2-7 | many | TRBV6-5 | TGTGCCAGCAGTCAGTCGTTTACGGGGGTATACTACGAGCAGTACTTC | CASSQSFTGVYYEQYF
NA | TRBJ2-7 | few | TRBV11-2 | TGTGCCAGCAGCGGCGGGACACCATACTCCTACGAGCAGTACTTC | CASSGGTPYSYEQYF
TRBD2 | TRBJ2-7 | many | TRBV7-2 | TGTGCCAGCAGCTTGGGAGGGATATACGAGCAGTACTTC | CASSLGGIYEQYF